This record covers a single T cell receptor (beta chain). The antigen this receptor binds is unknown. No quality values exist for individual bases; no much larger clone is one base distant. The data belong to a study of cytomegalovirus exposure and HLA in healthy donors (dated by TCRdb to 2017 to 2019). General notes on the study: According to an earlier analysis of 587 of the donors, 150 million to 200 million T cells yielded approximately 120 million unique TCR beta sequences and approximately 300 Gb of sequence data. Along with the 666-subject first cohort, a separate validation cohort of over a hundred different subjects was used. The number of donors typed differed by locus, with about 620-630 for A, B, C, DRB1 and DQB1, roughly 520 for DQA1, 600 to 610 for DPA1, and some 440 for DPB1. An early release that covered 500 to 800 HLA-typed donors contained around 300 gigabases of sequencing data and 70 million to 100 million unique TCR sequences. All discovery cohort repertoires had been generated using a single sequencing platform. Rather than drawing on any new phenotypic data, the later analysis identified candidate immune exposures from TCR beta sequences and the way those sequences occurred across donors. The study was designed to test whether signatures of past pathogen exposure could be identified by cataloging public T cell receptors. In a later analysis, previously published TCR beta repertoires from about 640 donors were re-analyzed and high-resolution HLA genotyping was added so that TCR occurrence patterns could be studied. Donor age, sex, ethnicity and CMV serostatus were compiled alongside the repertoire data. Among 398 genotyped donors of the cohort, an average of roughly 230,000 unique TCR beta nucleotide sequences was sequenced per donor, of which about 18% were non-productive. Of the roughly 430 genotyped donors, roughly 80% fell in the genetic ancestry cluster associated with self-reported Caucasian donors. The study profiled the T cell repertoires of about 640 subjects by immunosequencing and related them to cytomegalovirus serostatus. High-throughput TCR immunosequencing, statistical association of individual TCRs with disease status, and machine learning were combined to predict cytomegalovirus infection status. Both class I and class II loci were covered by HLA typing, at four-digit resolution. In an earlier analysis of roughly 540 of the donors, high-throughput TCR beta sequencing was used to judge whether each TCR beta V gene segment behaved as functional or pseudogenic. In a later genetic analysis, genome-wide SNP genotypes for about 55% of the 666 donors were used, and that subset was treated as a discovery cohort. About 5 DR-DQ haplotypes were handled as single units for association and clustering, since linkage in the cohort was strong.

The cohort was made up of approximately 670 healthy bone marrow donors. At the time of sampling, every cohort member was nominally healthy, though immune exposures that went unrecorded were likely present. The donor tested CMV seropositive, placing the donor among the roughly 300 seropositive members of the cohort. A peripheral blood sample was collected from each donor, and TCR beta sequencing was performed on peripheral blood mononuclear cells. Genomic DNA extraction from the blood cell samples was performed with the Qiagen DNeasy Blood Extraction Kit. Overall study results and their limits: The only immune exposure information available for the cohort was CMV serostatus. In a later analysis, TCR association rates were found to vary across HLA loci, with the most associated TCRs seen for DRB1 alleles and the fewest for HLA-C alleles. While some public TCRs were present in many individuals, most TCR sequences turned up only very rarely across donors. A further reported finding was that TCR beta sequences accurately predicted the HLA-A and HLA-B alleles for most subjects in the first cohort. Strong co-occurrence of HLA alleles, especially DR and DQ, made assigning TCR associations to individual alleles difficult. In vitro tests confirmed that a few of the cytomegalovirus-associated TCR beta chains recognize cytomegalovirus antigens. Presence/absence analyses assumed roughly uniform sequencing depth across donors, an assumption that may not hold. According to a later analysis, most CMV-associated TCR beta chains appeared to be HLA-restricted, and the HLA associations seemed to be driven largely by CMV exposure. In a later genetic analysis, a missense DCLRE1C variant was associated with V-gene and J-gene trimming of TCR beta chains, and the association was replicated in an independent cohort. In both the original and validation cohorts, the classifier was reported to diagnose cytomegalovirus status with high specificity and sensitivity. According to a later genetic analysis, donors in an Asian-associated ancestry cluster had fewer N-insertions in productive TCRs than the approximately 630-donor mean. Because counts were too low, approximately 15 rarely observed V segments, including chromosome 9 orphons, were excluded from the earlier analysis of several hundred of the donors. Because some donors lacked HLA typing at each locus, the association tests relied only on the typed subset. Linkage disequilibrium might explain the correlated functional status among segregating V segments, but an unknown experimental factor could not be ruled out. In a later analysis, HLA-associated TCR beta chains showed more clonal expansion and lower generation probabilities than non-associated chains that were equally common. A group of highly shared sequence variants was considered likely to be a technical artifact of the sequencing pipeline. A later analysis reported that several top co-occurrence clusters appeared linked to parvovirus B19, influenza, CMV and Epstein-Barr virus. A total of 150 to 200 TCR beta chains were listed by the study as associated with cytomegalovirus. The cohort was sequenced for TCR beta chains only, and without alpha or paired-chain data the features that could be detected were limited. In an earlier analysis of under 600 of the donors, most TCR beta V segments were observed in productive rearrangements about 90% or about 30% of the time, broadly matching IMGT annotations. Specific HLA alleles were associated with around 18,000 TCR beta sequences at a false discovery rate of 0.05 in a later analysis. Some IMGT-functional V segments, including TRBV6-2 and TRBV6-3, could not be distinguished by the 87-base-pair reads and were therefore excluded. The authors suggested that the approach could potentially be extended to other disease states and immunological phenotypes.

Cut back by 6 bases and 0 bases, the V and J ends lie 9 bases apart. There are 13 amino acids in the CDR3, from cysteine to phenylalanine inclusive. Only the CDR3 DNA stays, 39 bases, in frame from base 1. Via the germline V gene, CDR1 is MGHDK and CDR2 SYGVNS. Libraries were constructed by the immunoSEQ multiplex PCR assay. For the multiplex PCR, a mixture combining 60 forward primers for TCR Vbeta segments and 13 reverse primers for TCR Jbeta segments was used. The CDR3 region of rearranged TCR beta genes was amplified from genomic DNA with a multiplex PCR assay. On the Illumina HiSeq System, the amplified TCR beta libraries were sequenced as 87-base-pair reads. On the study's bioinformatics: A later analysis tallied 80 million to 95 million unique TCR beta chains across the 666 repertoires, and 10 million to 11 million of those chains were shared by two or more donors. A nearest-neighbor algorithm error-corrected the raw reads and collapsed the reads into unique sequences, merging closely related sequences to remove PCR and sequencing errors. V, D and J gene segments were assigned by aligning CDR3 sequences to IMGT reference sequences. For a sequence to be retained, a match of at least six nucleotides to both a V gene segment and a J gene segment was required. Rearrangements were called productive when the CDR3 lacked stop codons and stayed in frame with V and J; all others were non-productive. Following IMGT convention, CDR3 was defined as the stretch from the second conserved V-encoded cysteine to the conserved J-encoded phenylalanine. The earlier analysis of roughly 590 of the donors excluded sequences that lacked an unambiguous match to a single V gene segment. In an earlier analysis of more than 500 of the donors, a V segment was called functional when productive rearrangements were above 56.7%, and segregating when the standard deviation between donors exceeded 5%. A statistical classification framework was built to diagnose cytomegalovirus status from the catalog of TCR beta chain sequences. In a later analysis, TCR nucleotide sequences were compared against IMGT/GENE-DB human TR gene sequences so that V and J genes could be assigned. Using the TCRdist pipeline, a later analysis assigned CDR3 sequences along with most-parsimonious VDJ recombination scenarios. In a later analysis, each TCR beta chain was defined by its CDR3 amino acid sequence together with its V-gene family, and reads without a unique V-gene family were excluded. In a later analysis, fewer than 650 highly shared, low-generation-probability nucleotide sequences were removed to address suspected cross-contamination and a sequencing artifact. A later analysis calculated a clonal expansion index for each public chain from normalized within-repertoire ranks of inferred template counts. Generation probabilities in a later analysis came from a VDJ recombination model fitted to out-of-frame rearrangements, and those results were checked against IGoR. In a later analysis, TCR-TCR, TCR-HLA and TCR-CMV co-occurrence was scored with hypergeometric tests, and a repertoire-size bias correction was applied to TCR pairs. To estimate false discovery rates, a later analysis permuted the HLA or CMV assignments 20 times. In a later analysis, co-occurring TCRs were grouped with DBSCAN, and TCRdist sequence similarity was added when clustering was performed within HLA-allele-positive subsets. Repertoires with fewer than 30,000 or more than 120,000 public chains were left out of co-occurrence clustering, as were five repertoires with anomalous nucleotide sharing. TCRdb's version of the immuneACCESS table is confined to in-frame rearrangements and falls short of the full clone set. An unresolved V gene accounts for under half of the shortfall where checked; the remainder is of unknown origin. Clonal size and the V and J genes are those of that table, whereas D and trimming came from the DNA. The sample yields roughly 160,000 clones; roughly 80% were counted once. The ten largest clones capture around 10% of the sample.

This receptor was taken from a man aged 45-65 years in good health and CMV-seropositive. Source material: PBMCs. The rearrangement joined TRBV25-1 to TRBJ2-7; the D gene cannot be named for sure. The encoded CDR3 is CASRSDNSYEQYF. The sequenced DNA: TGTGCCAGCAGGTCCGACAACTCCTACGAGCAGTACTTC.